The clone carrying this T cell receptor (beta chain) came up a few times. This entry comes from a study of blood T cell repertoires in COVID-19. Whole-study context: Collection of acute and convalescent COVID-19 samples took place in the United States, Italy and Spain. The cDNA or gDNA used as material had been derived from T cells, B-cell-depleted T cells, or PBMCs.

The CDR3 consists of 16 residues. Germline V CDR1 and CDR2: KGHSH, LQKENI. Germline trimming cut 4 bases from V and 5 bases from J; bases unmatched to any gene: 9. In the original analysis: How many nucleated cells were present was estimated from reference gene primer amplification. Sequenced by immunoSEQ multiplex PCR; TCRdb stores in-frame clones only, minus some. D and trimming were read from the DNA, whereas the V and J calls and clone size are those reported in that table. Of about 110,000 clones listed, 60% to 80% were seen once; the top ten hold 16%. The source is a woman aged 80 or over with active or convalescent COVID-19. The rearrangement joins TRBV18 to TRBJ2-5; 11 bases agree with TRBD1. The sample consisted of peripheral blood. CDR3 sequence reads: CASSQRRTGGVETQYF. The CDR3 nucleotides read TGTGCCAGCTCACAACGAAGGACAGGGGGCGTGGAGACCCAGTACTTC.